The 27 T cell receptor beta chains below were found in one sample sequenced in a study of technical replicates of blood from a few donors. Assay used: immunoSEQ multiplex PCR; TCRdb lists only in-frame clones, some missing. The sample has more than 65,000 clones, nearly 98% seen once. Sequenced material: T cells isolated from PBMCs. These receptors all come from a human donor in good health.

The CDR3 coding sequence is TGTGCCAGCAGTCACAGGGCCCTCTCTGGGGCCAACGTCCTGACTTTC. This gives the protein CASSHRALSGANVLTF. V usage is TRBV2 and J usage is TRBJ2-6; maybe TRBD1 (6 bases). The V end lost 5 bases, the J end lost 0 bases, and 11 bases lay between the germline ends. Germline V gene sequence: CDR1 SNHLY, CDR2 FYNNEI. The CDR3 sequence is 16 residues long. Full variable domain (rest looked up from reference TRBV2 and TRBJ2-6): EPEVTQTPSHQVTQMGQEVILRCVPISNHLYFYWYRQILGQKVEFLVSFYNNEISEKSEIFDDQFSVERPDGSNFTLKIRSTKLEDSAMYFCASSHRALSGANVLTFGAGSRLTVL.

The chain combines TRBV27 with TRBJ2-7, with 7 bases matching TRBD2. Losses at the gene ends were 3 bases for V and 5 bases for J; bases not matched to a gene: 7. This CDR3 comprises 14 residues. Germline V lookup: CDR1 MNHEY, CDR2 SMNVEV (reference sequence). CDR3 coding DNA: TGTGCCAGCAGTTTGGGGGGGGGAGGGAACGAGCAGTACTTC. This encodes CASSLGGGGNEQYF.

The rearrangement links TRBV5-4 to TRBJ2-5, with 12 positions matching TRBD2. The CDR3 sequence is 15 residues long. The V segment lost 4 bases and the J segment 5 bases; nucleotides outside the gene matches: 6. Germline loops: CDR1 SGHNT, CDR2 YYREEE (reference sequence). In DNA, the CDR3 is TGTGCCAGCAGCCTAGCGGGAGGGCCCGGGGAGACCCAGTACTTC. Its protein product is CASSLAGGPGETQYF.

V is TRBV6-1 and J is TRBJ2-7, with D possibly being TRBD1 (5 bases). Germline lookup yields CDR1 MNHNS and CDR2 SASEGT. This CDR3 comprises 13 residues. The ends were cut back, 11 bases at V and 2 bases at J, with 16 bases in the middle. The CDR3 region is CAGYRKQPYEQYF. CDR3 bases: TGTGCCGGCTACAGGAAACAGCCCTACGAGCAGTACTTC.

The chain recombines TRBV27 with TRBJ1-1; TRBD1 might be the D (6 bases). Per the germline V gene, CDR1 is MNHEY and CDR2 is SMNVEV (reference sequence). The CDR3 is 15 residues long. V shed 1 base and J shed 0 bases, with 9 bases lying between them. The CDR3 loop is CASSLLRGMNTEAFF. DNA of the CDR3: TGTGCCAGCAGTTTATTAAGGGGGATGAACACTGAAGCTTTCTTT.

This chain joins TRBV5-1 and TRBJ1-1, with D maybe TRBD1 (6 bases). CDR3 length equals 17 residues. V was trimmed by 4 bases and J by 0 bases, leaving 19 bases between them. The germline V gene has CDR1 SGHRS and CDR2 YFSETQ. The CDR3 sequence: CASSPRQADRLNTEAFF. In DNA form, the CDR3 reads TGCGCCAGCAGCCCGAGACAGGCCGACAGATTGAACACTGAAGCTTTCTTT.

CDR3 coding DNA: TGTGCCAGCAGCGTGGGACTAGCGGACTCCTACGAGCAGTACTTC. Translation: CASSVGLADSYEQYF. The chain joins TRBV9 to TRBJ2-7; 11 bases agree with TRBD2. Germline-derived CDR1 and CDR2 are SGDLS and YYNGEE. V dropped 2 bases and J dropped 0; count of bases not matched to a gene: 1. The length of the CDR3 is 15 residues.

The genes are TRBV5-4 and TRBJ1-2; D is possibly TRBD1 (6 bases). This CDR3 contains 15 residues. Germline V lookup: CDR1 SGHNT, CDR2 YYREEE (reference sequence). The ends were cut back, 3 bases at V and 4 bases at J, with 16 bases in the middle. The CDR3 spells CASSSHTDRSYGYTF. For the CDR3, the DNA is TGTGCCAGCAGCTCCCACACTGACAGGAGCTATGGCTACACCTTC.

The chain combines TRBV11-3 with TRBJ2-2; D uncertain. The CDR3 covers 15 residues. Germline values: CDR1 SGHNT, CDR2 YENEEA. The germline V and J ends were trimmed by 1 base and 1 base, with 7 bases remaining between them. CDR3 DNA: TGTGCCAGCAGCTTAGGCACGGGGAACACCGGGGAGCTGTTTTTT. It specifies CASSLGTGNTGELFF. The whole variable domain, filled in from reference TRBV11-3 and TRBJ2-2, reads EAGVVQSPRYKIIEKKQPVAFWCNPISGHNTLYWYLQNLGQGPELLIRYENEEAVDDSQLPKDRFSAERLKGVDSTLKIQPAELGDSAVYLCASSLGTGNTGELFFGEGSRLTVL.

The J gene is TRBJ2-1, the V gene TRBV15; perhaps TRBD1 as D (5 bases). The germline CDR1 and CDR2 sequences are LNHNV and YYDKDF (reference sequence). This CDR3 has 13 amino acids. Trimming took off 8 bases at V and 0 bases at J, with 8 bases between the two ends. The CDR3 reads CATGTGSYNEQFF. The CDR3, as DNA: TGTGCCACCGGTACAGGCTCCTACAATGAGCAGTTCTTC.

The gene calls are TRBV28 and TRBJ1-2; a weak D match, TRBD1 (5 bases). Germline V gives CDR1 MDHEN, CDR2 SYDVKM. V was clipped by 3 bases and J by 8 bases, with 22 bases between them. The CDR3 is made up of 16 amino acids. CDR3 loop: CASSFRKAGPIRGYTF. The CDR3 DNA follows: TGTGCCAGCAGTTTTAGAAAGGCGGGGCCGATAAGAGGCTACACCTTC.

This sequence joins TRBV28 and TRBJ2-1; 8 bases line up with TRBD2. Germline values: CDR1 MDHEN, CDR2 SYDVKM. This CDR3 has 15 residues. V dropped 5 bases and J dropped 3; count of bases not matched to a gene: 6. The CDR3 sequence: CASSRTSNVYNEQFF. DNA of the CDR3: TGTGCCAGCAGTCGGACTAGCAATGTCTACAATGAGCAGTTCTTC.

The count of this clone is one. The CDR3 region is CAWIDRVQGYTF. The CDR3 DNA is TGTGCCTGGATAGACAGGGTTCAAGGCTACACCTTC. V is TRBV30 and J is TRBJ1-2; 7 bases map to TRBD1. V trimming: 4 bases; J trimming: 8 bases; junction bases outside the gene matches: 7. CDR1 is GTSNPN, CDR2 SVGIG, per germline (reference sequence). The length of the CDR3 is 12 residues.

CDR3 region: CASTSEGATYNEQFF. The CDR3 nucleotides are TGTGCCAGCACTTCAGAAGGGGCCACCTACAATGAGCAGTTCTTC. The J gene is TRBJ2-1, the V gene TRBV6-4; tentatively, D is TRBD1 (5 bases). V was shortened by 7 bases and J by 2 bases, with 15 bases between the two germline ends. CDR1 and CDR2 from the germline V gene are MRHNA and SNTAGT. CDR3 length: 15 amino acids.

The chain carries TRBV5-1 and TRBJ2-1; 11 bases are a match to TRBD2. The CDR3 is 17 amino acids. Per the germline V gene, CDR1 is SGHRS and CDR2 is YFSETQ. J gave up 4 bases and V 3 bases, and 9 bases lay outside the gene matches. The CDR3 here is CASSSLTGTSGYNEQFF. CDR3 bases: TGCGCCAGCAGCTCACTCACAGGGACTAGCGGATACAATGAGCAGTTCTTC.

The chain is built from TRBV5-1 and TRBJ2-3, with D maybe TRBD2 (6 bases). V gave up 1 base and J gave up 1 base, with 10 bases separating them. The CDR3 spans 15 residues. From germline, CDR1 is SGHRS and CDR2 YFSETQ. In DNA form, the CDR3 reads TGCGCCAGCAGCTTGTTAGCGGAGGGCACAGATACGCAGTATTTT. Protein sequence: CASSLLAEGTDTQYF.

V gene TRBV29-1 combines with J gene TRBJ2-5; 9 nucleotides align to TRBD1. This CDR3 spans 13 amino acids. In germline, CDR1 is SQVTM, CDR2 ANQGSEA. Unmatched junction bases numbered 8, after V lost 7 bases and J lost 5 bases. CDR3 amino acids: CSEVQGARETQYF. The CDR3 nucleotides are TGCAGCGAGGTACAGGGGGCGCGGGAGACCCAGTACTTC.

The rearrangement joins TRBV7-9 to TRBJ1-5; D is ambiguous. This CDR3 has 14 amino acids. V lost 5 bases to trimming and J lost 5 bases, with 13 bases between them. The germline gives CDR1 SEHNR, CDR2 FQNEAQ (reference sequence). The CDR3 region is CASSPKGDDQPQHF. The DNA of the CDR3 is TGTGCCAGCAGCCCAAAAGGAGACGATCAGCCCCAGCATTTT. The full variable domain, its missing parts supplied by reference TRBV7-9 and TRBJ1-5, is DTGVSQNPRHKITKRGQNVTFRCDPISEHNRLYWYRQTLGQGPEFLTYFQNEAQLEKSRLLSDRFSAERPKGSFSTLEIQRTEQGDSAMYLCASSPKGDDQPQHFGDGTRLSIL.

This clone was picked up one time. The gene calls are TRBV28 and TRBJ1-1; TRBD1 aligns across 8 bases. Germline V gives CDR1 MDHEN, CDR2 SYDVKM. V lost 5 bases and J lost 8; bases outside the gene matches: 7. The CDR3 runs to 13 residues. DNA for the CDR3: TGTGCCAGCAGTCCTATAGACAGGGGAGAAGCTTTCTTT. It codes for CASSPIDRGEAFF.

This chain joins TRBV4-1 and TRBJ2-2, with no clear D. V lost 1 base and J 3 bases, leaving 9 bases between the germline ends. This CDR3 has 15 residues. Germline lookup yields CDR1 MGHRA and CDR2 YSYEKL. CDR3 nucleotide sequence: TGCGCCAGCAGCCAAGTTCTTCTGTACACCGGGGAGCTGTTTTTT. Amino acids: CASSQVLLYTGELFF.

The chain recombines TRBV9 with TRBJ1-1, with 9 bases aligning to TRBD1. The CDR3 contains 16 residues. J lost 4 bases, V lost 4 bases, and 11 bases had no gene match. Germline CDR1 is SGDLS and CDR2 is YYNGEE. CDR3 residues: CASSLRGTGPITEAFF. The CDR3, as DNA: TGTGCCAGCAGCCTTCGTGGGACAGGGCCTATCACTGAAGCTTTCTTT.

CDR3 sequence reads: CASRSGGSSGNTIYF. The DNA of the CDR3 is TGTGCCAGCCGGAGTGGGGGGAGCTCTGGAAACACCATATATTTT. The J gene is TRBJ1-3, the V gene TRBV9, with D possibly matching TRBD1 (5 bases). V lost 7 bases and J lost 0, with 14 bases in between. Per the germline V gene, CDR1 is SGDLS and CDR2 is YYNGEE. This CDR3 region has 15 residues.

The chain combines TRBV4-1 with TRBJ2-1; D unresolved. This CDR3 region has 12 residues. Per the germline V gene, CDR1 is MGHRA and CDR2 is YSYEKL. Trimming took 1 base from V and 5 from J, leaving 3 bases between them. Written as DNA, the CDR3 is TGCGCCAGCAGCCAAGTAAACAATGAGCAGTTCTTC. It translates to CASSQVNNEQFF.

The chain uses TRBV9 and TRBJ2-7; the match to TRBD1 covers 10 bases. Germline CDR1 reads SGDLS; CDR2 reads YYNGEE. This CDR3 contains 15 residues. V dropped 0 bases and J dropped 5; count of bases not matched to a gene: 5. The CDR3: CASSVEGTGANEQYF. The CDR3 bases are TGTGCCAGCAGCGTAGAAGGGACAGGGGCTAACGAGCAGTACTTC.

The V call is TRBV7-9, the J call TRBJ1-2; perhaps TRBD1 as D (6 bases). Germline V lookup: CDR1 SEHNR, CDR2 FQNEAQ (reference sequence). The ends were cut back, 6 bases at V and 4 bases at J, with 12 bases in the middle. The CDR3 runs 13 residues. The CDR3 nucleotides read TGTGCCAGCAGTGACGGGACACTCTATGGCTACACCTTC. Translated: CASSDGTLYGYTF.

The chain uses TRBV13 and TRBJ1-1, with D unresolved. The CDR3 runs 12 residues. Trimming shortened V by 2 bases and J by 3 bases, and 4 bases separated the two germline ends. Germline V gene data show CDR1 as PRHDT and CDR2 as FYEKMQ (reference sequence). The CDR3 nucleotides are TGTGCCAGCAGCTTATCGGACACTGAAGCTTTCTTT. Translation: CASSLSDTEAFF.

V usage is TRBV18 and J usage is TRBJ2-3; perhaps TRBD1 as D (5 bases). Deletions cut 0 bases from V and 3 bases from J, with 10 bases between. The CDR3 consists of 15 residues. The germline V gene has CDR1 KGHSH and CDR2 LQKENI. The CDR3 DNA sequence: TGTGCCAGCTCACCACCATTCCAGGGAACAGATACGCAGTATTTT. This encodes CASSPPFQGTDTQYF.